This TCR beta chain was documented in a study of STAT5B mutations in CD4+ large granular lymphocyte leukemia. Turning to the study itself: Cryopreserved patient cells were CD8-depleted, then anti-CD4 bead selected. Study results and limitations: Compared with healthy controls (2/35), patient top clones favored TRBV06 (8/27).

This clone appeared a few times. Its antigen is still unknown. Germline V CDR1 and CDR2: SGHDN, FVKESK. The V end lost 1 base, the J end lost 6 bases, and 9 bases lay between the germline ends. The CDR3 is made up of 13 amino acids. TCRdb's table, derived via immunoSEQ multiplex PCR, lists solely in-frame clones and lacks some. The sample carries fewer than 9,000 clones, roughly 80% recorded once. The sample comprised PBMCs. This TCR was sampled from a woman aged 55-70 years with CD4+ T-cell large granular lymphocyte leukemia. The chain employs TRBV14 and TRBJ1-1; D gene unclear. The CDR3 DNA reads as TGTGCCAGCAGCCAAGGGGGAATCGCTGAAGCTTTCTTT. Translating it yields CASSQGGIAEAFF.